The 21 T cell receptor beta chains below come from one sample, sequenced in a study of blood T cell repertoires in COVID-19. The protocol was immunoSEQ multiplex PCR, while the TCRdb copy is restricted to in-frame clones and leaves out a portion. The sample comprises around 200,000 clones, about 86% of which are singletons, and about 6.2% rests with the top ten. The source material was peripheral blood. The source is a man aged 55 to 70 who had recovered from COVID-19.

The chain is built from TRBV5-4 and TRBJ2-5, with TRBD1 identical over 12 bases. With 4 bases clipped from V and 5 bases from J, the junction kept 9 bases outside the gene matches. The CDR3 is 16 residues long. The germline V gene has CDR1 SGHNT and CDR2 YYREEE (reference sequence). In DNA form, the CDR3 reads TGTGCCAGCAGCGATCCGGGACAGGGGGCAGTGGAGACCCAGTACTTC. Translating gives CASSDPGQGAVETQYF.

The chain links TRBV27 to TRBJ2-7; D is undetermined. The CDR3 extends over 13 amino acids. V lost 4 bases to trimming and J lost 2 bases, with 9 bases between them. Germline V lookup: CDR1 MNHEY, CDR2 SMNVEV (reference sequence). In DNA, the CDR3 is TGTGCCAGCAGTTCGCGTCCCCCCTACGAGCAGTACTTC. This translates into CASSSRPPYEQYF.

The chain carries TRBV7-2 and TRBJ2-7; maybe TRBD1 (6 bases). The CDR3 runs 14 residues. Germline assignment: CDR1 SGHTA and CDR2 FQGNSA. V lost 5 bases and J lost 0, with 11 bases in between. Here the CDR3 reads CASSKRQDSYEQYF. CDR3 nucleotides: TGTGCCAGCAGCAAACGACAGGACTCCTACGAGCAGTACTTC. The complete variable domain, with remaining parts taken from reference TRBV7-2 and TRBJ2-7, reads GAGVSQSPSNKVTEKGKDVELRCDPISGHTALYWYRQSLGQGLEFLIYFQGNSAPDKSGLPSDRFSAERTGGSVSTLTIQRTQQEDSAVYLCASSKRQDSYEQYFGPGTRLTVT.

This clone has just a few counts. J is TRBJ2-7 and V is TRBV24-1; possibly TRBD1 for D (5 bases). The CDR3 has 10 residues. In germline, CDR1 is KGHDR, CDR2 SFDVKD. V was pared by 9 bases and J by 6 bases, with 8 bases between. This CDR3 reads CATGRVEQYF. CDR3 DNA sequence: TGTGCCACCGGCAGGGTCGAGCAGTACTTC.

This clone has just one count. CDR3 nucleotides: TGCGCCAGCAGCTTGAGGAGCGAGTTCACAGATACGCAGTATTTT. Translated: CASSLRSEFTDTQYF. The V call is TRBV5-1, the J call TRBJ2-3; D gene uncertain. Trimming took off 1 base at V and 2 bases at J, with 11 bases between the two ends. The CDR3 totals 15 residues. Looked up from germline, CDR1 is SGHRS and CDR2 is YFSETQ.

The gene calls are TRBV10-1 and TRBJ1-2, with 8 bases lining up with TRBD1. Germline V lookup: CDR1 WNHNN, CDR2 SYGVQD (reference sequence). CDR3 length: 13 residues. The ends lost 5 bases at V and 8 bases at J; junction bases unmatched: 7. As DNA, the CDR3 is TGCGCCAGCAGTCCGACAGGGGAAGGAGGCTACACCTTC. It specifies CASSPTGEGGYTF.

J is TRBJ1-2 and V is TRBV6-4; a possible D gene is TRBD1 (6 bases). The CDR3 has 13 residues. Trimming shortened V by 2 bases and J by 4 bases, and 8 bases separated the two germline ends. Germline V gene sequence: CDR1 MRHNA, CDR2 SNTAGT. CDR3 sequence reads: CASSDEGGYGYTF. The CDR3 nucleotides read TGTGCCAGCAGTGACGAAGGGGGCTATGGCTACACCTTC.

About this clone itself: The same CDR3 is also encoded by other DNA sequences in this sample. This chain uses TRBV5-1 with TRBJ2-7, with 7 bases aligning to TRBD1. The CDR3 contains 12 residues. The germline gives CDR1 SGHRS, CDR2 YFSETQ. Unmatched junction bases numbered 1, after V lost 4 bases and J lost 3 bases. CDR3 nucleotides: TGCGCCAGCAGCCGGGACAGCTACGAGCAGTACTTC. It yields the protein CASSRDSYEQYF.

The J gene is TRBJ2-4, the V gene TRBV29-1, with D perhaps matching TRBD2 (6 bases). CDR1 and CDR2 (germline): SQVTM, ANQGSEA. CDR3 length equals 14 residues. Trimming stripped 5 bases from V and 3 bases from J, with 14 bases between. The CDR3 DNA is TGCAGCGTTATCTCGGGGGTGGTCAAAAACATTCAGTACTTC. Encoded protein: CSVISGVVKNIQYF.

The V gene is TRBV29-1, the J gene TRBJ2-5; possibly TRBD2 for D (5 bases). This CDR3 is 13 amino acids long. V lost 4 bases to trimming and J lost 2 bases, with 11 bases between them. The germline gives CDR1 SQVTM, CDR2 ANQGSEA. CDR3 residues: CSVAERAQETQYF. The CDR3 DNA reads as TGCAGCGTTGCTGAGAGGGCTCAAGAGACCCAGTACTTC.

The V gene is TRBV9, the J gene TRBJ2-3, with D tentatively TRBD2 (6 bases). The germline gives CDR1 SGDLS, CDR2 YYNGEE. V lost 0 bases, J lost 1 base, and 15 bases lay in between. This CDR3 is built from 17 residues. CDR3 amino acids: CASSVVGGEFGTDTQYF. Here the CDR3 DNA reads TGTGCCAGCAGCGTAGTGGGCGGGGAATTTGGCACAGATACGCAGTATTTT.

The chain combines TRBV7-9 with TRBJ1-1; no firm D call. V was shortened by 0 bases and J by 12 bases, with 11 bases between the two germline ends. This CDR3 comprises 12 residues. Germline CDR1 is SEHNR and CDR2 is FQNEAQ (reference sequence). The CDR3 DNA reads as TGTGCCAGCAGCTTAGCCGGGAGCAGGCCTTTCTTT. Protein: CASSLAGSRPFF.

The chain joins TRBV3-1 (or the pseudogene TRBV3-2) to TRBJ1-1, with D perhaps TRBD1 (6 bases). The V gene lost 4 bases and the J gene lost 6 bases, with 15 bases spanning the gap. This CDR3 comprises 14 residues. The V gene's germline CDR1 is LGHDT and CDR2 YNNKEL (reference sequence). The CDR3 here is CASSLGGRDAEAFF. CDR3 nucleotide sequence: TGTGCCAGCAGCCTAGGGGGGAGGGATGCTGAAGCTTTCTTT.

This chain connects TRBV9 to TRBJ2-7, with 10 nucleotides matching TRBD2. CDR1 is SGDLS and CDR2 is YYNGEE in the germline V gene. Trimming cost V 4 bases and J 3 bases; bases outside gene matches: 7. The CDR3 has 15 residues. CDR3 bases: TGTGCCAGCAGCCCCCGGACTAGCGGTCACTACGAGCAGTACTTC. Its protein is CASSPRTSGHYEQYF.

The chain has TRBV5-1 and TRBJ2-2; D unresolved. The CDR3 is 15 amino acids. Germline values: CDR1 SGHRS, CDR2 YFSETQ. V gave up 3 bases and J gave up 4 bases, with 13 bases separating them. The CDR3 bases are TGCGCCAGCAGCTCGCTAGTCATGGGCACCGGGGAGCTGTTTTTT. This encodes CASSSLVMGTGELFF. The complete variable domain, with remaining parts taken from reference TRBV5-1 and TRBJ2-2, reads KAGVTQTPRYLIKTRGQQVTLSCSPISGHRSVSWYQQTPGQGLQFLFEYFSETQRNKGNFPGRFSGRQFSNSRSEMNVSTLELGDSALYLCASSSLVMGTGELFFGEGSRLTVL.

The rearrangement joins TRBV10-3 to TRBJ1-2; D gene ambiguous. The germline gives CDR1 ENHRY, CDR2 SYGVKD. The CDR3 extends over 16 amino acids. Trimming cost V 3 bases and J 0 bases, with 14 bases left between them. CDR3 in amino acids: CAISEEVGGTNYGYTF. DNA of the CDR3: TGTGCCATCAGTGAAGAGGTGGGTGGTACTAACTATGGCTACACCTTC.

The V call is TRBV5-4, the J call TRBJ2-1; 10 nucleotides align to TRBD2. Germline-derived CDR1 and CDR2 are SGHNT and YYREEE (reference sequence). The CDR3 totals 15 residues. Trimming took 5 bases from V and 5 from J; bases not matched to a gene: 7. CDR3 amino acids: CASRLGLASNNEQFF. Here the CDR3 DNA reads TGTGCCAGCAGACTGGGACTAGCGTCCAACAATGAGCAGTTCTTC.

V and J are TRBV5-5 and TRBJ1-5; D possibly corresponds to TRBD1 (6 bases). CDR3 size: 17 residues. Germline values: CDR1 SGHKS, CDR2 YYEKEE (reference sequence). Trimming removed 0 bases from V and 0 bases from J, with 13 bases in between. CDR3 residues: CASSLDRDLGSNQPQHF. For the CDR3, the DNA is TGTGCCAGCAGCTTGGACAGGGACCTGGGTAGCAATCAGCCCCAGCATTTT.

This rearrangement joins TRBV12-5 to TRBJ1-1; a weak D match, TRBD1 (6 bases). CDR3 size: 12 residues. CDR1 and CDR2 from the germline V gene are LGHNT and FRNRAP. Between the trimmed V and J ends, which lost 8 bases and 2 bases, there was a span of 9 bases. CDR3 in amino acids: CASTRGNTEAFF. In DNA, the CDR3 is TGTGCTAGTACCAGGGGAAACACTGAAGCTTTCTTT.

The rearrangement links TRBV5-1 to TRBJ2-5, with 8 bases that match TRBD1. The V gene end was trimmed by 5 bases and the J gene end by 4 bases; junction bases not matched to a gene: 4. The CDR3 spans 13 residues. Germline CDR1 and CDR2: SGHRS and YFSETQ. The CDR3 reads CASSRQGSETQYF. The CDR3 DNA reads TGCGCCAGCAGTCGACAGGGGTCAGAGACCCAGTACTTC. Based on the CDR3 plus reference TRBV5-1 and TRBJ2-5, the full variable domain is KAGVTQTPRYLIKTRGQQVTLSCSPISGHRSVSWYQQTPGQGLQFLFEYFSETQRNKGNFPGRFSGRQFSNSRSEMNVSTLELGDSALYLCASSRQGSETQYFGPGTRLLVL.

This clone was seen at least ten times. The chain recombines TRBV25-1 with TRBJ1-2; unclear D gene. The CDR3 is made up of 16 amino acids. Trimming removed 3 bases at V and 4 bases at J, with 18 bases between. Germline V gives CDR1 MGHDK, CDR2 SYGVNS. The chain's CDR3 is CASSDSDRPGGYGYTF. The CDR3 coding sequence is TGTGCCAGCAGTGACTCAGACCGACCTGGCGGCTATGGCTACACCTTC.